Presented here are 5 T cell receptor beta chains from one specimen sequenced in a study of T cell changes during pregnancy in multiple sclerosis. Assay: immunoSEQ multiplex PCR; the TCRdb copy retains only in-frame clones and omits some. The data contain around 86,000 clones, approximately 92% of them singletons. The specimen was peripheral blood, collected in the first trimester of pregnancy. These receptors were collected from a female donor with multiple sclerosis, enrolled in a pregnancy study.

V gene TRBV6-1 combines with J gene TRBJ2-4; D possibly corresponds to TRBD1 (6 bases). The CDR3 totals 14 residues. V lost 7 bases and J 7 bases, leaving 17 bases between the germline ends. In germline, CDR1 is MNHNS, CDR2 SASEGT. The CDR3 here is CASNLYPQGNIQYF. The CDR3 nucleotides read TGTGCCAGCAACCTCTACCCCCAGGGGAACATTCAGTACTTC.

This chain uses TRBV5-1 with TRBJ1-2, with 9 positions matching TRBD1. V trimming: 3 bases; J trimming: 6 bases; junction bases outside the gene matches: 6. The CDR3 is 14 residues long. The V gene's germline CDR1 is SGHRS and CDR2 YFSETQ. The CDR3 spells CASSSGQGSDGYTF. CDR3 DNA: TGCGCCAGCAGCTCGGGACAGGGCAGCGATGGCTACACCTTC.

CDR3: CATSGDTGHRGSQYF. CDR3 coding DNA: TGTGCCACCAGCGGCGACACCGGTCACAGGGGCTCGCAGTATTTT. The chain is built from TRBV15 and TRBJ2-3; 7 nucleotides align to TRBD1. V trimming: 5 bases; J trimming: 10 bases; junction bases outside the gene matches: 15. Germline loops: CDR1 LNHNV, CDR2 YYDKDF (reference sequence). The CDR3 has 15 amino acids.

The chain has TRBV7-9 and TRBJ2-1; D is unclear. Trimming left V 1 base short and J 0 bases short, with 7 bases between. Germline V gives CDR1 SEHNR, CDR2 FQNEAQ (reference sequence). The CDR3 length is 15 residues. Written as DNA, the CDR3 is TGTGCCAGCAGCTTAGTCTCGGGCTCCTACAATGAGCAGTTCTTC. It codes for CASSLVSGSYNEQFF.

The CDR3 nucleotides read TGTGCCAGCAGCTTAACAGGGACAGGGGGATCCTATGGCTACACCTTC. Residues: CASSLTGTGGSYGYTF. J is TRBJ1-2 and V is TRBV7-3; 11 positions agree with TRBD1. In germline, CDR1 is SGHTA, CDR2 FQGTGA. This CDR3 comprises 16 residues. Trimming removed 0 bases from V and 4 bases from J; junction bases left unmatched: 4.